The sequence of this T cell receptor (beta chain) was determined in a study of shared clonotypes between healthy human individuals. Study overall: Each donor had three CD4 naive, three CD4 memory, two CD8 naive and one CD8 memory plate.

CDR3 length equals 14 residues. CDR1 SEHNR and CDR2 FQNEAQ come from the germline V gene (reference sequence). The ends were cut back, 4 bases at V and 5 bases at J, with 11 bases in the middle. This was a deep-level run. Using immunoSEQ multiplex PCR, the repertoire was profiled, and TCRdb retains in-frame clones only, with some absent. The profile shows 2.5 million or so clones, around 90% of them singletons. Findings of the study overall: The four-donor shared clonotypes exceeded non-shared clonotypes in generation probability, with non-shared ones scoring lower.

About this clone: Its antigen is as yet unknown.

The chain recombines TRBV7-9 with TRBJ2-2; D tentatively reads TRBD1 or TRBD2 (5 bases each). The clonotype comes from a man between 18 and 29 years old in good health. Material: naive CD4+ T cells sorted from blood. Subset noted: CD45RA+ positively selected. The CDR3 loop reads CASSSRGVTGELFF. The CDR3 region has the DNA TGTGCCAGCAGCTCTAGAGGGGTGACCGGGGAGCTGTTTTTT. The full variable domain, in which reference TRBV7-9 and TRBJ2-2 provide the parts outside the CDR3, is DTGVSQNPRHKITKRGQNVTFRCDPISEHNRLYWYRQTLGQGPEFLTYFQNEAQLEKSRLLSDRFSAERPKGSFSTLEIQRTEQGDSAMYLCASSSRGVTGELFFGEGSRLTVL.